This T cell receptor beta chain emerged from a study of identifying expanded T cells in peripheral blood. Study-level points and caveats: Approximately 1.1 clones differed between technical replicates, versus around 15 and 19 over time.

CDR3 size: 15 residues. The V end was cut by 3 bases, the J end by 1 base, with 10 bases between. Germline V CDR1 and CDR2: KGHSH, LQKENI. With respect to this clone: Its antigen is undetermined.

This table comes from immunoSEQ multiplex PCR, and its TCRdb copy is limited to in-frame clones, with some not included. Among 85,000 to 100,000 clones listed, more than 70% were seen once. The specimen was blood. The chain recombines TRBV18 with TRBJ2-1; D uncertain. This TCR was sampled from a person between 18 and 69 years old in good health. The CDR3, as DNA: TGTGCCAGCTCACCGGTCGGTAATTCCTACAATGAGCAGTTCTTC. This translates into CASSPVGNSYNEQFF. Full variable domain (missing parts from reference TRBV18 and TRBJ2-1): NAGVMQNPRHLVRRRGQEARLRCSPMKGHSHVYWYRQLPEEGLKFMVYLQKENIIDESGMPKERFSAEFPKEGPSILRIQQVVRGDSAAYFCASSPVGNSYNEQFFGPGTRLTVL.